One and the same sample provided the 20 T cell receptor beta chains below, sequenced in a study of blood T cell repertoires in COVID-19. Produced via immunoSEQ multiplex PCR; TCRdb's table is partial and in-frame only. The repertoire holds about 180,000 clones, with 70% to 85% as singletons. Specimen: PBMCs or T cells enriched from blood (not recorded which). The receptors here all came from a man aged 50 to 60 who had recovered from COVID-19.

The chain links TRBV9 to TRBJ2-5; TRBD2 matches 14 bases. This CDR3 spans 17 amino acids. Germline V gene sequence: CDR1 SGDLS, CDR2 YYNGEE. V gave up 4 bases and J gave up 5 bases; unmatched junction bases: 10. The CDR3: CASSPGLAGGRGETQYF. CDR3 nucleotides: TGTGCCAGCAGCCCCGGACTAGCGGGGGGCCGGGGGGAGACCCAGTACTTC. The variable domain in full, completed from reference TRBV9 and TRBJ2-5, reads DSGVTQTPKHLITATGQRVTLRCSPRSGDLSVYWYQQSLDQGLQFLIQYYNGEERAKGNILERFSAQQFPDLHSELNLSSLELGDSALYFCASSPGLAGGRGETQYFGPGTRLLVL.

The chain carries TRBV29-1 and TRBJ1-1; 8 nucleotides align to TRBD1. CDR1 is SQVTM and CDR2 is ANQGSEA in the germline V gene. The CDR3 has 12 residues. The J segment lost 4 bases and the V segment lost 7 bases, leaving 5 bases of the junction unmatched. The chain's CDR3 is CSGTTGATEAFF. The CDR3 DNA sequence: TGCAGCGGAACGACAGGGGCCACTGAAGCTTTCTTT.

The CDR3 nucleotides read TGTGCCAGCAGTTTATCGGCACAGGGACAGAACAGGGGCTACACCTTC. It is translated as CASSLSAQGQNRGYTF. This sequence joins TRBV28 and TRBJ1-2; 7 bases map to TRBD1. The ends lost 1 base at V and 8 bases at J; junction bases unmatched: 13. The CDR3 covers 16 residues. The germline gives CDR1 MDHEN, CDR2 SYDVKM.

This clone was detected only once. CDR3 in amino acids: CASSLMATSYEQYF. CDR3 DNA: TGTGCCAGCAGCTTAATGGCCACATCCTACGAGCAGTACTTC. V and J are TRBV7-2 and TRBJ2-7, with D unclear. This CDR3 is built from 14 residues. The V end was cut by 2 bases, the J end by 1 base, with 9 bases between. Germline-derived CDR1 and CDR2 are SGHTA and FQGNSA.

J is TRBJ1-2 and V is TRBV5-6, with 8 bases that match TRBD1. This CDR3 spans 17 amino acids. V lost 1 base, J lost 7 bases, and 15 bases stayed unmatched. Germline CDR1 SGHDT, CDR2 YYEEEE. CDR3 region: CASSLSSRWTGSRGYTF. CDR3 sequence (DNA): TGTGCCAGCAGCTTGAGTTCCCGATGGACAGGGAGTCGTGGCTACACCTTC.

The chain employs TRBV7-8 and TRBJ2-1, with TRBD1 identical over 9 bases. The CDR3 contains 16 residues. From germline, CDR1 is SGHVS and CDR2 FQNEAQ. The ends lost 5 bases at V and 9 bases at J; junction bases unmatched: 14. CDR3 coding DNA: TGTGCCAGCAGCGCCCAAGACAGGGGGGTGAGAGCTGAGCAGTTCTTC. It translates to CASSAQDRGVRAEQFF.

This clone was counted a single time. This chain uses TRBV7-6 with TRBJ1-4; 7 nucleotides align to TRBD1. In germline, CDR1 is SGHVS, CDR2 FNYEAQ. J lost 4 bases, V lost 5 bases, and 7 bases had no gene match. The CDR3 covers 15 residues. CDR3 region: CASSTRQGRNEKLFF. CDR3 bases: TGTGCCAGCAGCACCCGACAGGGTCGTAATGAAAAACTGTTTTTT.

This clone is a singleton in its sample. V is TRBV6-5 and J is TRBJ2-7; tentatively, D is TRBD1 (5 bases). Germline lookup yields CDR1 MNHEY and CDR2 SVGAGI. The CDR3 totals 12 residues. V lost 8 bases to trimming and J lost 1 base, with 9 bases between them. The CDR3 reads CASGRTSYEQYF. CDR3 nucleotide sequence: TGTGCCAGCGGCAGGACATCCTACGAGCAGTACTTC.

J is TRBJ1-5 and V is TRBV24-1; TRBD1 aligns across 9 bases. In germline, CDR1 is KGHDR, CDR2 SFDVKD. With V trimmed by 2 bases and J by 4 bases, 2 bases remained unmatched. This CDR3 is built from 15 residues. In DNA form, the CDR3 reads TGTGCCACCAGTGATTCTGGACAGGGGAATCAGCCCCAGCATTTT. Translating it yields CATSDSGQGNQPQHF.

This chain links TRBV9 with TRBJ2-2, with D perhaps TRBD1 (6 bases). The germline V gene encodes CDR1 SGDLS and CDR2 YYNGEE. Between the trimmed V and J ends, which lost 0 bases and 4 bases, there was a span of 10 bases. The CDR3 length is 15 residues. This CDR3 is CASSVGGLRTGELFF. For the CDR3, the DNA is TGTGCCAGCAGCGTAGGGGGGCTCCGCACCGGGGAGCTGTTTTTT.

The rearrangement links TRBV10-2 to TRBJ1-6; tentatively, D is TRBD1 (5 bases). V lost 0 bases and J lost 7, with 10 bases in between. The germline gives CDR1 WSHSY, CDR2 SAAADI. The CDR3 has 15 amino acids. In DNA form, the CDR3 reads TGCGCCAGCAGTGAGTCACAGGCGAAAAATTCACCCCTCCACTTT. Protein: CASSESQAKNSPLHF.

The chain couples TRBV3-1 (or the pseudogene TRBV3-2) to TRBJ1-1; D may be TRBD1 (5 bases). The CDR3 has 15 residues. Germline loops: CDR1 LGHDT, CDR2 YNNKEL (reference sequence). Trimming took 6 bases from V and 4 from J, leaving 18 bases between them. The CDR3 reads CASRSLGGTGTEAFF. For the CDR3, the DNA is TGTGCCAGCAGGTCCCTGGGCGGAACAGGCACTGAAGCTTTCTTT.

This sequence joins TRBV5-6 and TRBJ2-5; the match to TRBD2 covers 7 bases. There are 13 residues in the CDR3. After removal of 6 bases from V and 3 bases from J, the junction contained 5 bases not matched to a gene. Germline-derived CDR1 and CDR2 are SGHDT and YYEEEE. In DNA, the CDR3 is TGTGCCAGCAAGTATGCGGGGGAAGAGACCCAGTACTTC. The encoded protein is CASKYAGEETQYF.

The chain employs TRBV28 and TRBJ1-2; 7 bases fit TRBD1. This CDR3 contains 14 residues. Germline V lookup: CDR1 MDHEN, CDR2 SYDVKM. V was pared by 3 bases and J by 5 bases, with 6 bases of the junction left unmatched. CDR3 sequence reads: CASSFSGQVYGYTF. The CDR3 region has the DNA TGTGCCAGCAGTTTCTCCGGACAGGTTTATGGCTACACCTTC.

This chain uses TRBV9 with TRBJ1-1; the D is unclear. Trimming took 0 bases from V and 2 from J, leaving 5 bases between them. The CDR3 covers 13 residues. Germline assignment: CDR1 SGDLS and CDR2 YYNGEE. The CDR3 region has the DNA TGTGCCAGCAGCGTAGTGTCAAACACTGAAGCTTTCTTT. Translating it yields CASSVVSNTEAFF.

This clone was seen a few times. This chain joins TRBV24-1 and TRBJ2-7, with TRBD2 matching over 10 bases. The germline V gene has CDR1 KGHDR and CDR2 SFDVKD. With 5 bases clipped from V and 4 bases from J, the junction kept 7 bases outside the gene matches. This CDR3 spans 15 amino acids. CDR3 in DNA: TGTGCCACCAGTGCCGGACTAGCGGATACTTACGAGCAGTACTTC. Translation: CATSAGLADTYEQYF.

This clone showed up just once. This chain joins TRBV30 and TRBJ2-3; maybe TRBD1 (6 bases). The V end was cut by 3 bases, the J end by 2 bases, with 9 bases between. There are 13 residues in the CDR3. The germline V gene has CDR1 GTSNPN and CDR2 SVGIG (reference sequence). The CDR3 region has the DNA TGTGCCTGGAGCCGGGACAACACAGATACGCAGTATTTT. It yields the protein CAWSRDNTDTQYF.

This clone was counted only a few times. The V call is TRBV24-1, the J call TRBJ2-1; 7 bases are a match to TRBD1. V shed 0 bases, J shed 7 bases, and the junction held 8 bases outside the gene matches. From germline, CDR1 is KGHDR and CDR2 SFDVKD. This CDR3 spans 16 amino acids. CDR3 sequence (DNA): TGTGCCACCAGTGATTTGCGAGGGGGCGAACGAAATGAGCAGTTCTTC. Protein sequence: CATSDLRGGERNEQFF.

This chain joins TRBV3-1 (or the pseudogene TRBV3-2) and TRBJ1-5, with D uncertain. CDR3 length equals 14 residues. Trimming cost V 1 base and J 3 bases, with 7 bases left between them. CDR1 and CDR2 (germline): LGHDT, YNNKEL (reference sequence). The CDR3 sequence is CASSQGSVNQPQHF. DNA of the CDR3: TGTGCCAGCAGCCAAGGCAGCGTCAATCAGCCCCAGCATTTT.

This chain connects TRBV3-1 (or the pseudogene TRBV3-2) to TRBJ2-7, with TRBD2 matching over 8 bases. Germline CDR1 is LGHDT and CDR2 is YNNKEL (reference sequence). CDR3 length: 13 amino acids. V gave up 3 bases and J gave up 6 bases; unmatched junction bases: 4. The CDR3 protein is CASSQGTRTEQYF. CDR3 bases: TGTGCCAGCAGCCAGGGGACTAGGACCGAGCAGTACTTC.